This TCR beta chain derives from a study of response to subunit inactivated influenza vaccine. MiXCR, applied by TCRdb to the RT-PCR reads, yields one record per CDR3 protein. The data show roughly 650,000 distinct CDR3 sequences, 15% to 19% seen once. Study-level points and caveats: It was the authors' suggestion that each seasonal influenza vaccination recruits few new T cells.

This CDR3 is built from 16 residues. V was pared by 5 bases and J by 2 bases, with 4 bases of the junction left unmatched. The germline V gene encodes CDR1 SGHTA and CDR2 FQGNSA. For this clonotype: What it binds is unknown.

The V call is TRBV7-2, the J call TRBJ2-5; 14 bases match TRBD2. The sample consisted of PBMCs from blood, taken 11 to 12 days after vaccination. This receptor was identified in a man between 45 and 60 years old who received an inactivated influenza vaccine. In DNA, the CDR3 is TGTGCCAGCAGCGTCGGGACTAGCGGGGGTCAAGAGACCCAGTACTTC. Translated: CASSVGTSGGQETQYF.